This T cell receptor (beta chain) was found in a study of T cells in Graves' hyperthyroidism and ophthalmopathy. Patients with ophthalmopathy all had a Clinical Activity Score of at least 3, a NOSPECS grade of at least 4 and duration under 3 months. Patients showing uncontrolled infection, other autoimmune disease, pregnancy or lactation were ineligible. Study-level findings and limits: A model using 13 V-J features told ophthalmopathy apart from stable hyperthyroidism. Blood samples included most of the expanded thyroid clonotypes exceeding 0.001.

In the case of this clonotype: The antigen remains undetermined.

Deletions cut 5 bases from V and 5 bases from J, with 18 bases between. The CDR3 runs 15 residues. CDR1 and CDR2 (germline): SEHNR, FQNEAQ (reference sequence). Amplified TCR beta CDR3 regions came from RNA transcripts. In the first-round RT-PCR of the TCR CDR3, the HTBI primer set was used. TCRdb analysed the multiplex PCR reads with MiXCR anew, one entry per CDR3 protein. Of around 300,000 distinct CDR3 sequences in the sample, approximately 23% are singletons; the top ten hold under 65%. V usage is TRBV7-9 and J usage is TRBJ1-2, with D maybe TRBD1 (6 bases). The specimen was blood. This TCR was sampled from a man between 25 and 39 years old with Graves' ophthalmopathy. CDR3 residues: CASSPQGTQGYGYTF. The CDR3 nucleotides are TGTGCCAGCAGCCCGCAGGGGACCCAGGGATATGGCTACACCTTC.